These 20 T cell receptor beta chains originate from one sample sequenced in a study of blood T cell repertoires in COVID-19 (TCRdb year 2020). Receptor libraries were prepared by the immunoSEQ multiplex PCR assay. TCRdb took this table from immuneACCESS and kept in-frame rearrangements with V and J called. Such tables lack part of the clones; where checked against another copy, unresolved V genes explain under half of the gap, and the rest is unexplained. This sample is represented by around 140,000 clones; approximately 90% of them were singletons. The ten largest clones take up about 2.1% of the sample. Material: peripheral blood. The receptors here all came from a man aged 65 to 85 with active COVID-19.

The chain links TRBV5-1 to TRBJ2-1; 13 nucleotides agree with TRBD2. The CDR3 has 18 residues. Germline V gene lookup returns CDR1 SGHRS and CDR2 YFSETQ. V shed 0 bases and J 1 base; nucleotides not matched to a gene: 4. The CDR3 region is CASSLAGTSGVSYNEQFF. The DNA for the CDR3 is TGCGCCAGCAGCTTGGCCGGGACTAGCGGGGTGTCCTACAATGAGCAGTTCTTC.

The J gene is TRBJ2-7, the V gene TRBV28; 11 bases map to TRBD2. This CDR3 is 12 amino acids long. Germline V gene sequence: CDR1 MDHEN, CDR2 SYDVKM. CDR3: CASGRGTYEQYF. As DNA, the CDR3 is TGTGCTAGCGGGAGGGGTACCTACGAGCAGTACTTC.

The chain carries TRBV2 and TRBJ2-1, with 12 bases lining up with TRBD2. The CDR3 is 15 residues long. From germline, CDR1 is SNHLY and CDR2 FYNNEI. V shed 5 bases and J 3 bases; nucleotides not matched to a gene: 2. The CDR3 sequence: CASSRTSGVYNEQFF. Here the CDR3 DNA reads TGTGCCAGCAGTAGGACTAGCGGGGTCTACAATGAGCAGTTCTTC.

The chain combines TRBV18 with TRBJ2-2; D gene uncertain. Germline CDR1 is KGHSH and CDR2 is LQKENI. The CDR3 consists of 14 residues. V was trimmed by 2 bases and J by 2 bases, leaving 6 bases between them. This CDR3 is CASSPALNTGELFF. The CDR3 DNA follows: TGTGCCAGCTCACCAGCACTTAACACCGGGGAGCTGTTTTTT.

The chain couples TRBV28 to TRBJ2-7; 11 bases are shared with TRBD1. This CDR3 has 15 amino acids. J lost 1 base, V lost 3 bases, and 2 bases had no gene match. Germline lookup yields CDR1 MDHEN and CDR2 SYDVKM. The CDR3 spells CASSFGDRGSYEQYF. The CDR3, as DNA: TGTGCCAGCAGTTTTGGGGACAGGGGGTCCTACGAGCAGTACTTC.

This sequence joins TRBV5-1 and TRBJ2-7; D possibly corresponds to TRBD2 (5 bases). The CDR3 contains 16 residues. Germline loops: CDR1 SGHRS, CDR2 YFSETQ. Trimming took off 4 bases at V and 3 bases at J, with 20 bases between the two ends. For the CDR3, the DNA is TGCGCCAGCAGCCGCGAAAACGGGCTAGCCCGCTACGAGCAGTACTTC. Residues: CASSRENGLARYEQYF.

The chain links TRBV3-1 (or the pseudogene TRBV3-2) to TRBJ2-1; D is possibly TRBD1 (6 bases). The CDR3 runs to 18 residues. Looked up from germline, CDR1 is LGHDT and CDR2 is YNNKEL (reference sequence). V lost 6 bases and J lost 5, with 26 bases in between. The CDR3 loop is CASSWAPLTGLRDNEQFF. In nucleotides, the CDR3 is TGTGCCAGCAGTTGGGCCCCACTTACAGGGTTGCGGGACAATGAGCAGTTCTTC.

The chain employs TRBV28 and TRBJ1-5; TRBD1 matches at 7 bases. J lost 2 bases, V lost 7 bases, and 11 bases had no gene match. The CDR3 sequence is 16 residues long. Per germline, CDR1 MDHEN and CDR2 SYDVKM. Here the CDR3 DNA reads TGTGCCAGCAATGACAGGGAACGATTTGGCAATCAGCCCCAGCATTTT. Its protein product is CASNDRERFGNQPQHF.

This clone was counted a single time. The V call is TRBV3-1 (or the pseudogene TRBV3-2), the J call TRBJ1-2; 9 bases match TRBD1. The CDR3 has 13 amino acids. Looked up from germline, CDR1 is LGHDT and CDR2 is YNNKEL (reference sequence). V lost 6 bases, J lost 7 bases, and 6 bases stayed unmatched. The CDR3 DNA reads TGTGCCAGCAGGGGGACAGGGCCGGGTGGCTACACCTTC. Translation gives CASRGTGPGGYTF.

The rearrangement joins TRBV11-2 to TRBJ2-7; 9 nucleotides agree with TRBD1. CDR3 length: 15 amino acids. The germline CDR1 and CDR2 sequences are SGHAT and FQNNGV. V dropped 5 bases and J dropped 5; count of bases not matched to a gene: 10. In DNA, the CDR3 is TGTGCCAGCAGCATCCCCGGGACAGGGTCCAACGAGCAGTACTTC. It yields the protein CASSIPGTGSNEQYF.

The CDR3 nucleotides read TGCGCCAGCAGCCCCGTGGGGAGCTACAATGAGCAGTTCTTC. Translating gives CASSPVGSYNEQFF. The V and J genes are TRBV5-1 and TRBJ2-1, with D possibly being TRBD2 (5 bases). The germline V and J ends were trimmed by 4 bases and 3 bases, with 11 bases remaining between them. Germline values: CDR1 SGHRS, CDR2 YFSETQ. CDR3 size: 14 residues.

The chain employs TRBV2 and TRBJ2-1, with 8 bases matching TRBD2. This CDR3 region has 14 residues. Looked up from germline, CDR1 is SNHLY and CDR2 is FYNNEI. The ends lost 5 bases at V and 2 bases at J; junction bases unmatched: 2. In DNA, the CDR3 is TGTGCCAGCAGTAGCGGGAGCACCTACAATGAGCAGTTCTTC. This translates into CASSSGSTYNEQFF.

V gene TRBV19 combines with J gene TRBJ1-1, with D hard to call. CDR1 and CDR2 from the germline V gene are LNHDA and SQIVND (reference sequence). Trimming shortened V by 2 bases and J by 0 bases, and 10 bases separated the two germline ends. This CDR3 has 15 amino acids. The CDR3 region has the DNA TGTGCCAGTAGTATACGTGGGCCATTGAACACTGAAGCTTTCTTT. Protein: CASSIRGPLNTEAFF. The full variable domain, its missing parts supplied by reference TRBV19 and TRBJ1-1, is DGGITQSPKYLFRKEGQNVTLSCEQNLNHDAMYWYRQDPGQGLRLIYYSQIVNDFQKGDIAEGYSVSREKKESFPLTVTSAQKNPTAFYLCASSIRGPLNTEAFFGQGTRLTVV.

The J gene is TRBJ1-1, the V gene TRBV28; 12 bases match TRBD1. This CDR3 region has 18 residues. Germline V CDR1 and CDR2: MDHEN, SYDVKM. J gave up 2 bases and V 0 bases, and 7 bases lay outside the gene matches. CDR3 sequence reads: CASSLWGQGAGGNTEAFF. In nucleotides, the CDR3 is TGTGCCAGCAGTTTATGGGGACAGGGGGCGGGGGGAAACACTGAAGCTTTCTTT.

The chain has TRBV4-2 and TRBJ1-1; tentative D call: TRBD1 (6 bases). CDR1 is LGHNA, CDR2 YNFKEQ, per germline. Trimming cost V 1 base and J 1 base, with 10 bases left between them. The CDR3 totals 15 residues. The CDR3 DNA reads as TGTGCCAGCAGCCAAGCGACGGACAGGAACACTGAAGCTTTCTTT. Translating it yields CASSQATDRNTEAFF.

In its sample, this clone was seen once. J is TRBJ2-3 and V is TRBV27; 9 bases match TRBD2. Germline CDR1 reads MNHEY; CDR2 reads SMNVEV (reference sequence). The J segment lost 0 bases and the V segment lost 2 bases, leaving 9 bases of the junction unmatched. The CDR3 totals 18 residues. This CDR3 is CASSLKASGAKSTDTQYF. The CDR3, as DNA: TGTGCCAGCAGTTTAAAGGCTAGCGGGGCCAAAAGCACAGATACGCAGTATTTT.

The rearrangement uses TRBV7-3 and TRBJ1-1; no clear D gene. V dropped 2 bases and J dropped 7 bases, with 8 bases sitting between them. This CDR3 has 12 residues. Germline V gene lookup returns CDR1 SGHTA and CDR2 FQGTGA. The CDR3 sequence is CASSLLNGEAFF. CDR3 DNA: TGTGCCAGCAGCTTACTAAACGGTGAAGCTTTCTTT. Filled out from reference TRBV7-3 and TRBJ1-1, the complete variable domain reads GAGVSQTPSNKVTEKGKYVELRCDPISGHTALYWYRQSLGQGPEFLIYFQGTGAADDSGLPNDRFFAVRPEGSVSTLKIQRTERGDSAVYLCASSLLNGEAFFGQGTRLTVV.

This rearrangement joins TRBV2 to TRBJ1-2; D possibly corresponds to TRBD1 (6 bases). The V end was cut by 2 bases, the J end by 4 bases, with 11 bases between. CDR1 and CDR2 (germline): SNHLY, FYNNEI. This CDR3 region has 14 residues. The CDR3 DNA sequence: TGTGCCAGCAGTGAAAATGGGGGCGGCTATGGCTACACCTTC. Protein: CASSENGGGYGYTF.

This chain connects TRBV6-6 to TRBJ1-2, with D perhaps TRBD1 (6 bases). Germline CDR1 MNHNY, CDR2 SVGAGI (reference sequence). This CDR3 comprises 14 residues. Trimming shortened V by 10 bases and J by 0 bases, and 15 bases separated the two germline ends. DNA for the CDR3: TGTGCCATACTAGACCGACAGGCTAACTATGGCTACACCTTC. Its protein product is CAILDRQANYGYTF.

CDR3 sequence reads: CATSEGTSGRKNEQFF. In DNA, the CDR3 is TGTGCCACCAGTGAGGGGACTAGCGGGAGAAAGAATGAGCAGTTCTTC. The V gene is TRBV24-1, the J gene TRBJ2-1, with 14 bases that match TRBD2. With 4 bases clipped from V and 7 bases from J, the junction kept 5 bases outside the gene matches. The CDR3 has 16 amino acids. The germline V gene encodes CDR1 KGHDR and CDR2 SFDVKD.